This paragraph reports one T cell receptor (beta chain). The antigen is unknown. This record belongs to a study of T-cell memory formation after mild COVID-19. About the study: Among the donors, TCR clusters were largely specific to each donor.

Germline loops: CDR1 SGHVS, CDR2 FQNEAQ. The CDR3 is 15 residues long. V dropped 5 bases and J dropped 1; count of bases not matched to a gene: 3. Whole-study results and caveats: Some clones that responded turned up in pre-infection memory, which suggests that cross-reactive memory joined in.

From 5'RACE with constant-segment primers came TCR alpha and TCR beta cDNA libraries that carried sample barcodes and UMIs. TCRdb ran MiXCR on the 5' RACE reads and lists one entry per CDR3 protein. Of about half a million distinct CDR3 sequences in the sample, roughly 18% were seen once. The sequence came from an adult woman who had mild COVID-19 (a few samples of this study predate the infection). Cell type and time point are not known. The V gene is TRBV7-8, the J gene TRBJ2-1; 9 nucleotides line up with TRBD1. The sequenced sample was PBMCs or a T cell subset sorted from them (not recorded which). The CDR3 nucleotides read TGTGCCAGCAGCAGGGACAGGGTGTCCTACAATGAGCAGTTCTTC. Its translation is CASSRDRVSYNEQFF.